These 6 T cell receptor beta chains originate from one sample sequenced in a study of blood T cell repertoires in COVID-19. Measured with immunoSEQ multiplex PCR; TCRdb has only the in-frame clones, and not every one. The sample carries 350,000 to 400,000 clones, just over 90% recorded once. What was sequenced was PBMCs or T cells enriched from blood (not recorded which). These receptors were taken from a woman aged 40 to 55 who had been exposed to COVID-19.

The chain joins TRBV7-2 to TRBJ1-1; no clear D. Germline assignment: CDR1 SGHTA and CDR2 FQGNSA. V was cut by 4 bases and J by 3 bases, with 12 bases left in between. There are 14 residues in the CDR3. CDR3 sequence reads: CASSWRRVDTEAFF. As DNA, the CDR3 is TGTGCCAGCAGCTGGAGGCGGGTGGACACTGAAGCTTTCTTT.

There are a few counts of this clone. This rearrangement joins TRBV7-8 to TRBJ1-4; D gene uncertain. The CDR3 totals 14 residues. The germline gives CDR1 SGHVS, CDR2 FQNEAQ. Trimming removed 5 bases from V and 0 bases from J, with 7 bases in between. CDR3 nucleotide sequence: TGTGCCAGCAGCCGAGCTACAACTAATGAAAAACTGTTTTTT. It encodes CASSRATTNEKLFF.

The V gene is TRBV5-4, the J gene TRBJ2-3, with TRBD2 identical over 10 bases. The V and J ends lost 0 bases and 4 bases, in that order; junction bases with no gene match: 14. The CDR3 has 19 amino acids. Germline-derived CDR1 and CDR2 are SGHNT and YYREEE (reference sequence). CDR3 amino acids: CASSLGVAGGFFGADTQYF. The CDR3 DNA reads TGTGCCAGCAGCTTGGGGGTAGCGGGAGGATTTTTTGGTGCAGATACGCAGTATTTT.

This clone was detected only a few times. V gene TRBV7-2 combines with J gene TRBJ1-6, with TRBD1 matching over 11 bases. CDR3 length equals 18 residues. Germline trimming cut 2 bases from V and 8 bases from J; bases unmatched to any gene: 11. Germline CDR1 SGHTA, CDR2 FQGNSA. DNA for the CDR3: TGTGCCAGCAGCTTAAGGAGCCCGGGACAGGGGGGGGATTCACCCCTCCACTTT. Its protein is CASSLRSPGQGGDSPLHF.

On this clone itself: The DNA is omitted, as the CDR3 cannot be located on it reliably, and the CDR3 follows TCRdb's listing. The V call is TRBV21-1, the J call TRBJ2-4; the table's D gene call, TRBD1, was not cross checked with the DNA. TRBV21-1 is flagged as a pseudogene. The CDR3 is 14 residues long, ends included. This CDR3 reads CASSGVAGGNIQYF.

The rearrangement links TRBV5-5 to TRBJ1-1; TRBD1 aligns across 7 bases. The CDR3 contains 18 residues. The trim removed 5 bases at V and 0 bases at J, leaving 16 bases unmatched. In germline, CDR1 is SGHKS, CDR2 YYEKEE (reference sequence). Written as DNA, the CDR3 is TGTGCCAGCAGGCCCACCGGGACAGCACATTCTATGAACACTGAAGCTTTCTTT. It encodes CASRPTGTAHSMNTEAFF.